Detailed here is one TCR beta chain. The clone's antigen remains unknown. There are no base qualities to consult, and no much larger clone falls within one base. This sample is part of a study of blood T cell repertoires in COVID-19 (TCRdb year 2020). About the investigation overall: Samples covering the acute and convalescent phases of COVID-19 were provided by collaborators in the United States, Italy and Spain. The repertoires were released in a freely available public database intended as a resource for research on the immune response to SARS-CoV-2. The samples were drawn from two sources: the first 160 participants of the ongoing ImmuneRACE study, and 1,200 or so subjects contributed by 6 global collaborators. A de-identified subject ID, COVID-19 status, age in years and sex were almost always included in the sample metadata. Where available, HLA class I and class II types were obtained from metadata supplied by the sample provider rather than from assay-based typing. The dataset comprised deeply sampled blood TCRbeta repertoires from subjects exposed to, actively infected with, or recovered from COVID-19. The prospective study material was composed of cDNA or gDNA derived from T cells, B-cell-depleted T cells, or PBMCs.

Participants in the prospective study were aged 18 to 89 years, lived in some 24 United States geographic areas, and enrolled through a virtual design. Cohort assignment in the prospective study relied on participant-reported clinical history from a screening survey and a study questionnaire. Recovered participants in ImmuneRACE Cohort 3 were defined as having two consecutive negative NP/OP PCR tests, clearance from a healthcare professional, or resolution of symptoms. Each participant in the prospective study had whole blood, serum and a nasopharyngeal or oropharyngeal swab collected by mobile phlebotomists. Over an approximately 2-month period, participants in the prospective study had the option of providing additional blood draws and questionnaires. Before DNA extraction, prospective study blood samples were shipped either frozen or at room temperature. General findings and caveats noted by the study authors: How much clinical and demographic metadata was included differed by source and by participant, and the metadata was provided uncurated.

The germline V and J ends show losses of 7 bases and 4 bases respectively, and no gene match explains 8 bases of the junction. The CDR3 goes from the cysteine to the phenylalanine over 15 residues. This entry keeps only the CDR3 DNA: 45 bases, framed from base 1. The germline V gene (reference sequence) supplies CDR1 LNHDA and CDR2 SQIVND. The immunoSEQ Assay, a bias-controlled multiplex PCR, was used to amplify TCRbeta CDR3 regions from genomic DNA. On the authors' methods: The number of nucleated cells in each sample was estimated by amplification of reference gene primers within the assay. To quantify the absolute abundance of each unique TCRbeta CDR3 rearrangement, sequence reads were collapsed and filtered. For each sample, productive Simpson clonality was calculated as the square root of Simpson's diversity index over productive rearrangements. Not all clones reach the TCRdb copy of this immuneACCESS table, which keeps in-frame sequences only. Checked studies attribute under half of the gap to unresolved V genes and leave the rest unexplained. The V and J calls and clone size were taken over from that table, and D and trimming were inferred from the DNA. The sample yields approximately 200,000 clones; 85% were counted once. Around 20% of the sample lies in the top ten.

Recombination joined TRBV19 with TRBJ1-5; 9 nucleotides in the junction match TRBD1. The receptor's source is a man in his forties or fifties who had recovered from COVID-19. Sequenced sample: PBMCs or T cells enriched from blood (not recorded which). In nucleotide form, the sequence is TGTGCCAGTACCGCCTCCGGGACAGGGAATCAGCCCCAGCATTTT. It is translated as CASTASGTGNQPQHF.